The 30 T cell receptor beta chains below were found in one sample sequenced in a study of persistence of HIV-infected CD4 T cells. Sequencing used immunoSEQ version 4 in survey mode. The repertoire was sequenced with immunoSEQ multiplex PCR; TCRdb's copy has only in-frame clones and lacks some. The table records over 60,000 clones, about 81% of them present only once. Their cognate antigens are unknown. An overlapping HIV-1 Gag peptide pool stimulated these cells at roughly 1 ug/peptide/mL. Memory cells lacking CD40L and CD69 with high CD45RO were sorted. The sequenced sample was CD4+ T cells sorted from PBMCs after roughly 18-hour stimulation, obtained from a patient who received antiretroviral therapy. These receptors all stem from an adult man with HIV who was CMV-seropositive.

The chain employs TRBV24-1 and TRBJ2-5; D gene unclear. This CDR3 contains 15 residues. Germline V lookup: CDR1 KGHDR, CDR2 SFDVKD. The ends were cut back, 5 bases at V and 3 bases at J, with 15 bases in the middle. The CDR3 nucleotides are TGTGCCACCAGTGGTGGTCTAGGGCCCAAAGAGACCCAGTACTTC. It specifies CATSGGLGPKETQYF.

The chain joins TRBV4-2 to TRBJ2-6; no clear D gene. This CDR3 is 15 amino acids long. Per germline, CDR1 LGHNA and CDR2 YNFKEQ. Trimming shortened V by 1 base and J by 4 bases, and 8 bases separated the two germline ends. The CDR3 DNA reads as TGTGCCAGCAGCCAAGTCGGCTCCGGGGCCAACGTCCTGACTTTC. The encoded protein is CASSQVGSGANVLTF.

This clone came up many times. The CDR3 nucleotides are TGTGCCAGCAGCTTGGTCGGGAGATCCTACGAGCAGTACTTC. Its translation: CASSLVGRSYEQYF. The chain uses TRBV5-5 and TRBJ2-7; D may be TRBD2 (6 bases). V lost 0 bases to trimming and J lost 1 base, with 8 bases between them. CDR1 is SGHKS, CDR2 YYEKEE, per germline (reference sequence). There are 14 residues in the CDR3.

The chain links TRBV7-2 to TRBJ2-2, with D maybe TRBD2 (6 bases). V gave up 1 base and J gave up 7 bases, with 13 bases separating them. The CDR3 sequence is 15 residues long. Germline assignment: CDR1 SGHTA and CDR2 FQGNSA. CDR3 loop: CASSLGSWRGGELFF. The CDR3 DNA sequence: TGTGCCAGCAGCTTAGGGTCCTGGAGGGGCGGGGAGCTGTTTTTT.

The chain carries TRBV20-1 and TRBJ1-1; no clear D gene. Germline V gene sequence: CDR1 DFQATT, CDR2 SNEGSKA (reference sequence). V gave up 4 bases and J gave up 11 bases, with 14 bases separating them. The CDR3 extends over 11 amino acids. The CDR3 here is CSATLHTTAFF. In DNA, the CDR3 is TGCAGTGCTACGCTACACACCACGGCTTTCTTT.

This chain uses TRBV27 with TRBJ2-3; no definite D call. The CDR3 consists of 15 residues. Germline CDR1 is MNHEY and CDR2 is SMNVEV (reference sequence). Trimming pared 4 bases from V and 2 bases from J, leaving 13 bases between. The CDR3 spells CASSSSVSSTDTQYF. CDR3 in DNA: TGTGCCAGCAGTTCTTCAGTGTCCTCCACAGATACGCAGTATTTT.

In its sample, this clone was seen a few times. CDR3 protein: CASRMGGSPLHF. CDR3 coding DNA: TGTGCCAGCAGGATGGGCGGTTCACCCCTCCACTTT. The gene calls are TRBV7-9 and TRBJ1-6; D remains ambiguous. This CDR3 contains 12 residues. V lost 6 bases and J lost 9, with 9 bases in between. The germline V gene has CDR1 SEHNR and CDR2 FQNEAQ (reference sequence).

The chain joins TRBV6-5 to TRBJ2-5, with 8 bases that match TRBD2. This CDR3 contains 14 residues. The V segment lost 7 bases and the J segment 7 bases; nucleotides outside the gene matches: 11. CDR1 and CDR2 (germline): MNHEY, SVGAGI. The chain's CDR3 is CASKKSGGGGTQYF. The CDR3 DNA reads as TGTGCCAGCAAGAAAAGCGGGGGCGGCGGGACCCAGTACTTC.

This chain uses TRBV3-1 (or the pseudogene TRBV3-2) with TRBJ2-5; D is undetermined. The CDR3 runs 12 residues. Trimming left V 1 base short and J 5 bases short, with 5 bases between. From germline, CDR1 is LGHDT and CDR2 YNNKEL (reference sequence). The CDR3 DNA follows: TGTGCCAGCAGCCAAGTTAGGGAGACCCAGTACTTC. Residues: CASSQVRETQYF.

This chain joins TRBV18 and TRBJ2-3, with 12 bases aligning to TRBD2. CDR1 KGHSH and CDR2 LQKENI come from the germline V gene. Trimming at V came to 3 bases and at J to 7 bases, leaving 5 bases not matched to a gene. The CDR3 contains 15 residues. Here the CDR3 DNA reads TGTGCCAGCTCACCTTCTAGCGGGGGGGCGAATACGCAGTATTTT. Protein product: CASSPSSGGANTQYF.

The chain recombines TRBV6-5 with TRBJ2-4; D gene unclear. Trimming left V 10 bases short and J 0 bases short, with 10 bases between. From germline, CDR1 is MNHEY and CDR2 SVGAGI. The CDR3 is 13 amino acids. CDR3 DNA: TGTGCCATCGGATCCAAAGCCAAAAACATTCAGTACTTC. Amino acids: CAIGSKAKNIQYF.

CDR3 nucleotides: TGCGCCAGCAGCTTGGGGGCCTTCTCTGGAAACACCATATATTTT. Translation: CASSLGAFSGNTIYF. V is TRBV5-1 and J is TRBJ1-3; no firm D call. The CDR3 totals 15 residues. Trimming shortened V by 0 bases and J by 0 bases, and 7 bases separated the two germline ends. Germline assignment: CDR1 SGHRS and CDR2 YFSETQ.

This chain uses TRBV5-1 with TRBJ2-6; D call uncertain. The germline V and J ends were trimmed by 4 bases and 0 bases, with 8 bases remaining between them. Germline values: CDR1 SGHRS, CDR2 YFSETQ. The CDR3 has 15 amino acids. CDR3 DNA: TGCGCCAGCAGCGCCTCGGTCTCTGGGGCCAACGTCCTGACTTTC. It yields the protein CASSASVSGANVLTF.

The chain employs TRBV7-2 and TRBJ2-7, with 7 nucleotides matching TRBD2. The length of the CDR3 is 14 residues. Germline CDR1 reads SGHTA; CDR2 reads FQGNSA. V shed 5 bases and J 2 bases; nucleotides not matched to a gene: 6. CDR3 in DNA: TGTGCCAGCAGCCCTCTAGCGGTGACCTACGAGCAGTACTTC. Amino acids: CASSPLAVTYEQYF.

This rearrangement joins TRBV5-1 to TRBJ1-1, with TRBD1 matching over 9 bases. CDR1 and CDR2 from the germline V gene are SGHRS and YFSETQ. CDR3 length: 15 amino acids. V was pared by 6 bases and J by 0 bases, with 6 bases of the junction left unmatched. The CDR3 DNA sequence: TGCGCCAGCACCGGGACAGGGTATTTGAACACTGAAGCTTTCTTT. Translating gives CASTGTGYLNTEAFF.

J is TRBJ1-3 and V is TRBV6-5; D gene uncertain. The V gene's germline CDR1 is MNHEY and CDR2 SVGAGI. The germline V and J ends were trimmed by 6 bases and 4 bases, with 10 bases remaining between them. The CDR3 loop spans 13 amino acids. In nucleotides, the CDR3 is TGTGCCAGCAGGGAGGATGGCGGAAACACCATATATTTT. This sequence encodes CASREDGGNTIYF.

The chain employs TRBV5-6 and TRBJ1-5, with D unclear. Germline V lookup: CDR1 SGHDT, CDR2 YYEEEE. Trimming stripped 4 bases from V and 6 bases from J, with 14 bases between. The CDR3 loop spans 14 amino acids. CDR3: CASSLNGEAQPQHF. CDR3 bases: TGTGCCAGCAGCCTCAACGGGGAGGCTCAGCCCCAGCATTTT.

V is TRBV6-6 and J is TRBJ2-1, with 8 bases lining up with TRBD1. The CDR3 covers 14 residues. V trimming: 3 bases; J trimming: 8 bases; junction bases outside the gene matches: 6. Germline lookup yields CDR1 MNHNY and CDR2 SVGAGI (reference sequence). The CDR3 here is CASSYWAGGDEQFF. Written as DNA, the CDR3 is TGTGCCAGCAGTTATTGGGCAGGGGGCGATGAGCAGTTCTTC.

V usage is TRBV5-5 and J usage is TRBJ2-4; no firm D call. V was trimmed by 1 base and J by 7 bases, leaving 12 bases between them. This CDR3 is 14 amino acids long. The germline gives CDR1 SGHKS, CDR2 YYEKEE (reference sequence). The CDR3 region has the DNA TGTGCCAGCAGCTTGCAGTGGTTCGGGAACATTCAGTACTTC. Translating it yields CASSLQWFGNIQYF.

The genes are TRBV6-1 and TRBJ1-4; 9 nucleotides align to TRBD1. The CDR3 consists of 18 residues. Germline V gives CDR1 MNHNS, CDR2 SASEGT. V lost 2 bases to trimming and J lost 7 bases; unmatched junction nucleotides: 14. The chain's CDR3 is CASSERDRVVGPGEKLFF. The DNA for the CDR3 is TGTGCCAGCAGTGAACGGGACAGGGTGGTGGGTCCGGGTGAAAAACTGTTTTTT.

This clone was counted a single time. V gene TRBV3-1 (or the pseudogene TRBV3-2) combines with J gene TRBJ2-7; possibly TRBD2 for D (6 bases). V was cut by 1 base and J by 8 bases, with 9 bases left in between. The CDR3 spans 12 residues. Germline assignment: CDR1 LGHDT and CDR2 YNNKEL (reference sequence). The CDR3 here is CASSQVGGKQYF. For the CDR3, the DNA is TGTGCCAGCAGCCAAGTAGGAGGGAAGCAGTACTTC.

Written as DNA, the CDR3 is TGTGCCAGCAAGACAGACAGAGAGACCCAGTACTTC. Its translation: CASKTDRETQYF. This chain joins TRBV6-6 and TRBJ2-5; tentatively, D is TRBD1 (5 bases). The germline V gene has CDR1 MNHNY and CDR2 SVGAGI (reference sequence). The CDR3 is made up of 12 amino acids. V was cut by 7 bases and J by 4 bases, with 10 bases left in between.

The rearrangement uses TRBV4-1 and TRBJ2-2; 7 nucleotides align to TRBD1. CDR1 is MGHRA, CDR2 YSYEKL, per germline. V was pared by 1 base and J by 6 bases, with 5 bases of the junction left unmatched. The CDR3 totals 15 residues. The CDR3 DNA sequence: TGCGCCAGCAGCCAAGGCGACAGGGTGGCCGGGGAGCTGTTTTTT. As protein: CASSQGDRVAGELFF.

The rearrangement uses TRBV11-3 and TRBJ2-3, with D maybe TRBD2 (6 bases). V was shortened by 1 base and J by 2 bases, with 13 bases between the two germline ends. In germline, CDR1 is SGHNT, CDR2 YENEEA. The CDR3 loop spans 16 amino acids. The CDR3 DNA reads TGTGCCAGCAGCTTAGGCCAGGGACTTCCCACAGATACGCAGTATTTT. It codes for CASSLGQGLPTDTQYF. Looking up the rest from reference TRBV11-3 and TRBJ2-3 gives the full variable domain: EAGVVQSPRYKIIEKKQPVAFWCNPISGHNTLYWYLQNLGQGPELLIRYENEEAVDDSQLPKDRFSAERLKGVDSTLKIQPAELGDSAVYLCASSLGQGLPTDTQYFGPGTRLTVL.

The chain joins TRBV4-2 to TRBJ1-4; perhaps TRBD1 as D (5 bases). CDR1 LGHNA and CDR2 YNFKEQ come from the germline V gene. The CDR3 loop spans 17 amino acids. V gave up 1 base and J gave up 3 bases, with 15 bases separating them. The DNA of the CDR3 is TGTGCCAGCAGCCAAGTTAAGAGGGACCTCTCTAATGAAAAACTGTTTTTT. Protein sequence: CASSQVKRDLSNEKLFF.

This clone was counted between two and nine times. DNA for the CDR3: TGTGCCACCAAGAGCGATACAGGGGGGAACTCTGGAAACACCATATATTTT. Its protein is CATKSDTGGNSGNTIYF. The chain couples TRBV10-3 to TRBJ1-3, with 8 positions matching TRBD1. V lost 10 bases to trimming and J lost 0 bases; unmatched junction nucleotides: 14. The V gene's germline CDR1 is ENHRY and CDR2 SYGVKD. The CDR3 sequence is 17 residues long.

This chain links TRBV6-6 with TRBJ1-1, with TRBD1 as a possible D gene (6 bases). The CDR3 loop spans 14 amino acids. V was cut by 8 bases and J by 2 bases, with 15 bases left in between. Germline V gives CDR1 MNHNY, CDR2 SVGAGI (reference sequence). The CDR3 DNA reads as TGTGCCAGCGTAATGGACAGCGTTAACACTGAAGCTTTCTTT. Its translation is CASVMDSVNTEAFF.

About this clone itself: The junction shows a germline mismatch at one end, possibly a read error. The sample contains more than one DNA sequence encoding this CDR3. DNA for the CDR3: TGTGCCAGCGGTTTAAGCTACGAGCAGTACTTC. Its protein product is CASGLSYEQYF. The chain employs TRBV28 and TRBJ2-7; D is uncertain. Germline V CDR1 and CDR2: MDHEN, SYDVKM. CDR3 size: 11 residues.

The V gene is TRBV18, the J gene TRBJ1-5; a possible D gene is TRBD1 (5 bases). Per the germline V gene, CDR1 is KGHSH and CDR2 is LQKENI. V dropped 5 bases and J dropped 6 bases, with 20 bases sitting between them. CDR3 length: 16 residues. The CDR3, as DNA: TGTGCCAGCTCATCGACGCGGCAGGGTAAGACTCAGCCCCAGCATTTT. Residues: CASSSTRQGKTQPQHF.

The chain uses TRBV3-1 (or the pseudogene TRBV3-2) and TRBJ2-7, with D perhaps assigned TRBD1 or TRBD2 (5 bases each). The CDR3 is 15 residues long. Germline-derived CDR1 and CDR2 are LGHDT and YNNKEL (reference sequence). Trimming stripped 1 base from V and 3 bases from J, with 13 bases between. The CDR3: CASSQGGDPYYEQYF. The DNA for the CDR3 is TGTGCCAGCAGCCAAGGAGGGGACCCCTACTACGAGCAGTACTTC.